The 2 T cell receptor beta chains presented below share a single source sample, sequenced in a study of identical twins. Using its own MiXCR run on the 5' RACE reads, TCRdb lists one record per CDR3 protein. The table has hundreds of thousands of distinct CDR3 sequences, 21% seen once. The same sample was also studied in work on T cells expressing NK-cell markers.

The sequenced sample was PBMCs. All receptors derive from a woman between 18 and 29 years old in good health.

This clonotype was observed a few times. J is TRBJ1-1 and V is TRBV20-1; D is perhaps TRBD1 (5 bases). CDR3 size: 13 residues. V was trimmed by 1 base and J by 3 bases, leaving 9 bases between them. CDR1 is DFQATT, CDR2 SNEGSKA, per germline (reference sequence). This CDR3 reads CSARGGGYTEAFF. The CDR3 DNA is TGCAGTGCTAGAGGGGGGGGTTACACTGAAGCTTTCTTT.

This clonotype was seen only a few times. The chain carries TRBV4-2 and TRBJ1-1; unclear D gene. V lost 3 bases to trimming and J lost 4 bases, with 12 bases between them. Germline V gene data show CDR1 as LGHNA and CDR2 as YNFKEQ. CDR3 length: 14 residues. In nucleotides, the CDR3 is TGTGCCAGCAGCCAGCCCGGGGAAAGCACTGAAGCTTTCTTT. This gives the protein CASSQPGESTEAFF.